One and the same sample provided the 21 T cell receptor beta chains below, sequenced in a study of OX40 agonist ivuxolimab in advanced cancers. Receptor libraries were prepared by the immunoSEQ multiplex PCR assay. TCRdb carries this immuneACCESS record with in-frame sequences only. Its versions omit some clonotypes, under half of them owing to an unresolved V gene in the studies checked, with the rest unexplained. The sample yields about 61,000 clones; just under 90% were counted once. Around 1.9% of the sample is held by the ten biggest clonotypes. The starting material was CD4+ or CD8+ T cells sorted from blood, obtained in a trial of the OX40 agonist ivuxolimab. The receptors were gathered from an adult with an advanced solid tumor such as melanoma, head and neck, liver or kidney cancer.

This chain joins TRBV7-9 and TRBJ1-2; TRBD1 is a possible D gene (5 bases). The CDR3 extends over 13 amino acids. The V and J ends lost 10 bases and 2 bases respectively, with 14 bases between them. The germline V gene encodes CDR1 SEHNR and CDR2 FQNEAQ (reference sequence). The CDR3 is CATTAGTNYGYTF. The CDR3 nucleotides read TGTGCCACCACAGCAGGGACGAACTATGGCTACACCTTC.

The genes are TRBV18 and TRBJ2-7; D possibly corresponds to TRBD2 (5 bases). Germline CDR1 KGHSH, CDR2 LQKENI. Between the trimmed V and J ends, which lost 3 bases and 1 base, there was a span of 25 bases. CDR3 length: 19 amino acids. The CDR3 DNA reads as TGTGCCAGCTCACCGAGGGATAGGAAAATCGCGTCGGGGTCCTACGAGCAGTACTTC. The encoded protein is CASSPRDRKIASGSYEQYF.

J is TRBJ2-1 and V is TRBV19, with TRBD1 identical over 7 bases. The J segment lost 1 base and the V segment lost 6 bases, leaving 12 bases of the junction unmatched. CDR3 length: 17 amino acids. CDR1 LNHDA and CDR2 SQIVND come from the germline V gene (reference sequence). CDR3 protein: CASRKNRGEGSYNEQFF. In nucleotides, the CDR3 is TGTGCCAGTAGGAAAAACAGGGGCGAAGGGTCCTACAATGAGCAGTTCTTC.

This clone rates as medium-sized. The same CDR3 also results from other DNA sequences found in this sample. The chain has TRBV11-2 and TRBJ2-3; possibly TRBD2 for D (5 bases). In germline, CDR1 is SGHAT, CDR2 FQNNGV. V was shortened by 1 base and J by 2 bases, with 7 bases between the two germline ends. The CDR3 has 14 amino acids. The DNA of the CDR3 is TGTGCCAGCAGCTTAGGGAGGTTCACAGATACGCAGTATTTT. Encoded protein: CASSLGRFTDTQYF.

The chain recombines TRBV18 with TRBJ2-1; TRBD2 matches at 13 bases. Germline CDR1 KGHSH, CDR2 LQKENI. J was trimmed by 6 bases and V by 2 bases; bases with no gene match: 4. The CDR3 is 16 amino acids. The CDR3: CASSPALAGGSNEQFF. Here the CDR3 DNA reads TGTGCCAGCTCACCAGCACTAGCGGGGGGGAGCAATGAGCAGTTCTTC.

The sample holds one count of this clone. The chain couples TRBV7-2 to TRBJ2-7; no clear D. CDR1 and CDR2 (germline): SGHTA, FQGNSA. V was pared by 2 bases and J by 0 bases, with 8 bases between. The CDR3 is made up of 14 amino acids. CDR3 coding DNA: TGTGCCAGCAGCTTATTGGGCAGCTCCTACGAGCAGTACTTC. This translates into CASSLLGSSYEQYF.

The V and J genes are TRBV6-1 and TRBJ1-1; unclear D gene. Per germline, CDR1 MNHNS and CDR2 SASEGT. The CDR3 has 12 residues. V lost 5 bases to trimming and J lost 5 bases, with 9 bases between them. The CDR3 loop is CASSSLGTEAFF. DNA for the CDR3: TGTGCCAGCAGTTCTCTGGGGACTGAAGCTTTCTTT.

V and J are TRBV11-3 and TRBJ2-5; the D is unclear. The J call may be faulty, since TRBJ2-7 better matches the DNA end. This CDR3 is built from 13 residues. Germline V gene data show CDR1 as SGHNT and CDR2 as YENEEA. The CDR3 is CASSGPDSYEQYF. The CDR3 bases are TGTGCCAGCAGCGGTCCGGACTCCTACGAGCAGTACTTC.

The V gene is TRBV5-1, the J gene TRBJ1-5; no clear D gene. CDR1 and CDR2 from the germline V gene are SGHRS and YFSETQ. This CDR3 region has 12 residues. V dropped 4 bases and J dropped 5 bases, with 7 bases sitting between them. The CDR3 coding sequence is TGCGCCAGCAGCGCCCGGGATCAGCCCCAGCATTTT. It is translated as CASSARDQPQHF.

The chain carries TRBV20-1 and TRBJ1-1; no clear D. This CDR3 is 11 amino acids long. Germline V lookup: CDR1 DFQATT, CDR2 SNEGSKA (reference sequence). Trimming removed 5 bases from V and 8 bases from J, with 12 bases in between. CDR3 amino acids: CSAHDRLEAFF. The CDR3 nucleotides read TGCAGTGCTCACGACCGGCTGGAAGCTTTCTTT.

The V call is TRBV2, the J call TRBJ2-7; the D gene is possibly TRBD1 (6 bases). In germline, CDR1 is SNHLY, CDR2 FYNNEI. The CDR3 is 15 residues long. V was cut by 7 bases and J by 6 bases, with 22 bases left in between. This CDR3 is CASTERGSPWGEQYF. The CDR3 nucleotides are TGTGCCAGCACCGAGAGGGGGAGCCCCTGGGGCGAGCAGTACTTC.

The CDR3 nucleotides are TGTGCCAGTAGTCCCGCCCCGGCGACCGGGCAGTTCTTC. Residues: CASSPAPATGQFF. This chain uses TRBV19 with TRBJ2-1; no definite D call. Trimming removed 5 bases at V and 12 bases at J, with 17 bases between. Germline CDR1 reads LNHDA; CDR2 reads SQIVND (reference sequence). CDR3 length equals 13 residues.

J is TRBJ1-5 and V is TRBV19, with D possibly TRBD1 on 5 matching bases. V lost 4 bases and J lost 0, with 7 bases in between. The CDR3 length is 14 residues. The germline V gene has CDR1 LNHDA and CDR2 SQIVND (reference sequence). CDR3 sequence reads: CASSNQGSNQPQHF. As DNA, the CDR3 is TGTGCCAGTAGTAACCAGGGTAGCAATCAGCCCCAGCATTTT.

CDR3 loop: CASSQSPGTSDYEQYF. In DNA form, the CDR3 reads TGCGCCAGCAGTCAATCCCCCGGGACTAGCGACTACGAGCAGTACTTC. J is TRBJ2-7 and V is TRBV23-1; TRBD2 aligns across 10 bases. TRBV23-1 is known as an ORF, though its function is uncertain. This CDR3 region has 16 residues. V gave up 0 bases and J gave up 3 bases; unmatched junction bases: 5.

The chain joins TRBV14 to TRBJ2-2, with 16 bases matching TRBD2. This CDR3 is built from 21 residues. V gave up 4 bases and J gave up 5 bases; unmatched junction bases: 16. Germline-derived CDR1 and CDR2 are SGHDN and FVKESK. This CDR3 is CASSRLPGLAGGPRDTGELFF. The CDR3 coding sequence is TGTGCCAGCAGCCGCCTACCGGGACTAGCGGGAGGGCCCCGGGATACCGGGGAGCTGTTTTTT.

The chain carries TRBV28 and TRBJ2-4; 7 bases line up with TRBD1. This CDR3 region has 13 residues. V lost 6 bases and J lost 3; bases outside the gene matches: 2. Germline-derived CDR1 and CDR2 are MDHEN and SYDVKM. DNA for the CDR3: TGTGCCAGCAGACCAGGGGGCAAAAACATTCAGTACTTC. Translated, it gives CASRPGGKNIQYF.

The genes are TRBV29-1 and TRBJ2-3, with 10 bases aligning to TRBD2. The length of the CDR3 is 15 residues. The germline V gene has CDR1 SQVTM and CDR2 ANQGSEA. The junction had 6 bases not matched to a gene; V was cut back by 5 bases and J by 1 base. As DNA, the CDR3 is TGCAGCGTTCGTTCCGGGACTAGCGGCACAGATACGCAGTATTTT. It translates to CSVRSGTSGTDTQYF.

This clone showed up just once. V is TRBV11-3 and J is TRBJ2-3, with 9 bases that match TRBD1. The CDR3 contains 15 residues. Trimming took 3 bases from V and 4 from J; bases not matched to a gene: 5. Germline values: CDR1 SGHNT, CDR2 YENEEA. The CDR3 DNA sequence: TGTGCCAGCAGCTTTACCGGGACAGGGCCAGATACGCAGTATTTT. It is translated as CASSFTGTGPDTQYF.

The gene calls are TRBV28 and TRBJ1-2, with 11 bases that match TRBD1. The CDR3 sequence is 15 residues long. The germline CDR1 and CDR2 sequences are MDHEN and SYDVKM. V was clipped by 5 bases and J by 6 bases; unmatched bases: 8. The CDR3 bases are TGTGCCAGCAGTCCGTCCGGACAGGGGGCTAATGGCTACACCTTC. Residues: CASSPSGQGANGYTF.

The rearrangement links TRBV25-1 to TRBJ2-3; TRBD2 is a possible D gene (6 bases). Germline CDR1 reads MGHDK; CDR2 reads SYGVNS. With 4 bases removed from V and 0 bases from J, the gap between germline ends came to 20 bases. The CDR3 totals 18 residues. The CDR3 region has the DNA TGTGCCAGCAGTGGTCACGTCGGGGCAGGGACTAGCACAGATACGCAGTATTTT. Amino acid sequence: CASSGHVGAGTSTDTQYF.

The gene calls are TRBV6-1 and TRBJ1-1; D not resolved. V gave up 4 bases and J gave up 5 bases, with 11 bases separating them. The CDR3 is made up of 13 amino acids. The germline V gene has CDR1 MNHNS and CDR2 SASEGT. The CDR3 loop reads CASSGRSGTEAFF. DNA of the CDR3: TGTGCCAGCAGTGGAAGGTCGGGGACTGAAGCTTTCTTT.